This record concerns one T cell receptor beta chain sequence. Trimming shortened V by 1 base and J by 2 bases, and 9 bases separated the two germline ends. CDR3 length: 14 residues. Per the germline V gene, CDR1 is SGHTA and CDR2 is FQGNSA. The record originates from a study of beta chain features in type 1 diabetes. CD45RO/CCR7/CD25/CD127/CD95/CD27 sorting isolated CD4+ naive, central memory, regulatory and stem cell-like memory cells. Every isolated RNA sample was fully reverse transcribed, so sequencing captured expressed TCRB transcripts. The repertoire was sequenced with immunoSEQ multiplex PCR; TCRdb's copy has only in-frame clones and lacks some. Of around 150,000 clones listed, approximately 8.1% are singletons.

The specimen was central memory CD4+ T cells from blood. The sequence was collected from a man younger than 35 in good health. The chain carries TRBV7-2 and TRBJ2-7; D perhaps matches TRBD2 (6 bases). The CDR3 region has the DNA TGTGCCAGCAGCTTAGGGGACTGGGCCTACGAGCAGTACTTC. Translation: CASSLGDWAYEQYF.